Described below is a single T cell receptor (beta chain) sequence and its context. Its antigen is unknown. The CDR3 end shows no conserved phenylalanine or tryptophan, and so a read error is likely. Cut back by 3 bases and 5 bases, the V and J ends lie 13 bases apart. The germline V gene sets CDR1 to SQVTM and CDR2 to ANQGSEA. The CDR3 is 13 amino acids in total, end residues counted. Solely the CDR3 DNA is kept, with 39 bases framed from the first base. This sample was taken from a study of cytomegalovirus exposure and HLA in healthy donors (TCRdb year 2017). With regard to the full study: An earlier analysis of some 600 of the donors reported approximately 280 Gb of sequence data and 90 million to 120 million unique TCR beta sequences obtained from around 190 million T cells. An early release covering just under 650 HLA-typed donors comprised approximately 300 gigabases of sequencing data and around 80 million unique TCR sequences. Of the 350 to 400 genotyped donors, 81% fell in the genetic ancestry cluster associated with self-reported Caucasian donors. The aim of the study was to test whether cataloging public T cell receptors could identify signatures of past pathogen exposure. The study used immunosequencing to profile the T cell repertoires of around 600 subjects and linked those repertoires to cytomegalovirus serostatus. Along with the approximately 670-subject first cohort, a separate validation cohort of over 90 different subjects was used. To predict cytomegalovirus infection status, the study brought together high-throughput TCR immunosequencing, statistical association of individual TCRs with disease status, and machine learning. A later analysis re-examined previously published TCR beta repertoires from just over 650 donors and added high-resolution HLA genotyping to investigate patterns of TCR occurrence. Rather than drawing on any new phenotypic data, the later analysis identified candidate immune exposures from TCR beta sequences and the way those sequences occurred across donors. An earlier analysis of fewer than 750 of the donors used high-throughput TCR beta sequencing to judge whether each TCR beta V gene segment behaved as functional or pseudogenic. Donor age, sex, ethnicity and CMV serostatus were collected together with the repertoire data. Genome-wide SNP genotypes for about 55% of the 666 donors were used in a later genetic analysis, which treated that subset as a discovery cohort. All discovery cohort repertoires had been generated using a single sequencing platform. HLA typing included class I and class II loci at four-digit resolution. Typing coverage varied by locus: roughly 620-640 donors for A, B, C, DRB1 and DQB1; under 550 for DQA1; about 600 for DPA1; approximately 450 for DPB1. Because of strong linkage in the cohort, five DR-DQ haplotypes were treated as single units for association and clustering. Among almost 400 genotyped donors of the cohort, an average of around 240,000 unique TCR beta nucleotide sequences were sequenced per donor, roughly 18% of them non-productive. Findings and caveats that apply to the study as a whole: A further reported finding was that TCR beta sequences accurately predicted the HLA-A and HLA-B alleles for most subjects in the first cohort. When HLA alleles, especially DR and DQ, strongly co-occurred, attributing TCR associations to individual alleles was difficult. A cluster of highly shared sequence variants was judged likely to represent a technical artifact of the sequencing pipeline. According to a later analysis, most CMV-associated TCR beta chains appeared to be HLA-restricted, and the HLA associations seemed to be driven largely by CMV exposure. In the study, roughly 160 TCR beta chains were listed as associated with cytomegalovirus. Several of the top co-occurrence clusters appeared to be linked to parvovirus B19, influenza, CMV and Epstein-Barr virus, according to a later analysis. Some IMGT-functional V segments, including TRBV6-2 and TRBV6-3, could not be distinguished by the 87-base-pair reads and were therefore excluded. CMV serostatus was the only immune exposure information available for the cohort. The earlier analysis of 450 to 700 of the donors excluded 15 to 20 rarely observed V segments, including chromosome 9 orphons, because counts were too low. In vitro tests confirmed that a few of the cytomegalovirus-associated TCR beta chains recognize cytomegalovirus antigens. Roughly uniform sequencing depth across donors was assumed in presence/absence analyses, although this assumption may not hold. A later analysis found that HLA-associated TCR beta chains were more clonally expanded and had lower generation probabilities than equally common non-associated chains. Cytomegalovirus status was reported to be diagnosed by the classifier with high specificity and sensitivity in both the original and validation cohorts. Linkage disequilibrium might explain the correlated functional status among segregating V segments, but an unknown experimental factor could not be excluded. Across donors, most TCR sequences were observed very rarely, whereas some public TCRs were present in many individuals. Specific HLA alleles were associated with over 15,000 TCR beta sequences at a false discovery rate of 0.05 in a later analysis. The cohort was sequenced for TCR beta chains only, and without alpha or paired-chain data the features that could be detected were limited. A later analysis found that TCR association rates varied across HLA loci, with DRB1 alleles showing the most associated TCRs and HLA-C alleles the fewest. V-gene and J-gene trimming of TCR beta chains was associated with a missense DCLRE1C variant in a later genetic analysis, and the association was replicated in an independent cohort. Because HLA typing was unavailable for some donors at each locus, only the typed subset was used in association tests. In an earlier analysis of a few hundred of the donors, most TCR beta V segments were observed in productive rearrangements about 87% or about 30% of the time, broadly matching IMGT annotations. According to a later genetic analysis, donors in an Asian-associated ancestry cluster had fewer N-insertions in productive TCRs than the roughly 700-donor mean. It was suggested by the authors that the approach could potentially be generalized to other disease states and immunological phenotypes.

In total, about 650 healthy bone marrow donors made up the cohort. At the time of sampling, every cohort member was nominally healthy, though immune exposures that went unrecorded were likely present. The donor was CMV seropositive and belonged to the group of around 300 seropositive cohort members. Each donor provided a peripheral blood sample, and peripheral blood mononuclear cells were used for TCR beta sequencing. Genomic DNA was extracted from the blood cell samples with the Qiagen DNeasy Blood Extraction Kit. The library was built by means of the immunoSEQ multiplex PCR assay. A mixture of 60 forward primers for TCR Vbeta segments and 13 reverse primers for TCR Jbeta segments was used in the multiplex PCR. The CDR3 region of rearranged TCR beta genes was amplified from genomic DNA with a multiplex PCR assay. The amplified TCR beta libraries were sequenced on the Illumina HiSeq System as 87-base-pair reads. The study's own analysis went as follows. A later analysis counted tens of millions of unique TCR beta chains across the 650 to 800 repertoires, and around 9.9 million of these chains were shared by at least two donors. Raw reads were error-corrected and collapsed into unique sequences by a nearest-neighbor algorithm in which closely related sequences were merged to remove PCR and sequencing errors. To assign V, D and J gene segments, CDR3 sequences were aligned to IMGT reference sequences. For a sequence to be retained, at least a six-nucleotide match to both a V gene segment and a J gene segment was required. A rearrangement was called productive if the CDR3 had no stop codons and remained in frame with V and J, and every other rearrangement was called non-productive. CDR3 was defined according to IMGT convention as the region running from the second conserved V-encoded cysteine to the conserved J-encoded phenylalanine. In an earlier analysis of more than 550 of the donors, sequences lacking an unambiguous match to a single V gene segment were excluded. An earlier analysis of about 600 of the donors called V segments functional above 56.7% productive rearrangements and segregating when the between-donor standard deviation exceeded 5%. A statistical classification framework was built for diagnosing cytomegalovirus status from the catalog of TCR beta chain sequences. In a later analysis, V and J genes were assigned by comparing TCR nucleotide sequences against IMGT/GENE-DB human TR gene sequences. Using the TCRdist pipeline, a later analysis assigned CDR3 sequences along with most-parsimonious VDJ recombination scenarios. A later analysis defined each TCR beta chain by its CDR3 amino acid sequence plus V-gene family, and excluded reads lacking a unique V-gene family. A later analysis removed 500 to 650 highly shared, low-generation-probability nucleotide sequences to deal with suspected cross-contamination and a sequencing artifact. In a later analysis, a clonal expansion index was calculated for each public chain from normalized within-repertoire ranks of inferred template counts. In a later analysis, generation probabilities were computed with a VDJ recombination model fitted to out-of-frame rearrangements, and the resulting probabilities were checked against IGoR. In a later analysis, hypergeometric tests were used to score TCR-TCR, TCR-HLA and TCR-CMV co-occurrence, with a repertoire-size bias correction applied to TCR pairs. To estimate false discovery rates, a later analysis permuted the HLA or CMV assignments 20 times. In a later analysis, co-occurring TCRs were grouped using DBSCAN, and TCRdist sequence similarity was added for clustering within HLA-allele-positive subsets. For co-occurrence clustering, repertoires with fewer than 30,000 or more than 120,000 public chains were excluded, along with a handful of repertoires with anomalous nucleotide sharing. The source is immuneACCESS, and TCRdb retained only in-frame sequences with V and J called. Part of the clones is not carried over; for the studies checked, unresolved V genes explain less than half of this, and the remainder is unexplained. From that table come the V and J calls and clone size; the DNA was used to work out D and trimming. A total of under 90,000 clones appear in this sample, approximately 70% of them only once. The leading ten clones occupy roughly 10% of the sample.

The rearrangement combines TRBV29-1 with TRBJ1-2, and possibly TRBD1, on 6 matching bases. Sequencing used PBMCs. The sequence was obtained from a woman aged 45-65 years in good health and CMV-seropositive. CDR3 sequence: CSVDPGTYYGYTL. The nucleotides are TGCAGCGTTGACCCGGGGACATATTATGGCTACACCCTC.